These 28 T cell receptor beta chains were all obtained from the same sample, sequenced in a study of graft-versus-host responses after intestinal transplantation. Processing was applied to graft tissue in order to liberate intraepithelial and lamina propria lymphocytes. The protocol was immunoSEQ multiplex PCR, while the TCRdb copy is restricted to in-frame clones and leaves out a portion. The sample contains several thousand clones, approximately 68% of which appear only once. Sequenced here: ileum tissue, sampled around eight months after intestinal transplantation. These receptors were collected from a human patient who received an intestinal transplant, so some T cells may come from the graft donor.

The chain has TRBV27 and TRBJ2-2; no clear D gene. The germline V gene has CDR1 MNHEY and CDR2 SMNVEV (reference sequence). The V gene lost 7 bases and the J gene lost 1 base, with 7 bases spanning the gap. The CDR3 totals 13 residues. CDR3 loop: CASTSQNTGELFF. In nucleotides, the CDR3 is TGTGCCAGCACGTCTCAGAACACCGGGGAGCTGTTTTTT.

CDR3 in DNA: TGTGCCAGCAGGCCTAGGGGGCAAGGGACAACTGAAGCTTTCTTT. It translates to CASRPRGQGTTEAFF. The chain carries TRBV6-6 and TRBJ1-1, with 7 bases fitting TRBD1. The germline V gene encodes CDR1 MNHNY and CDR2 SVGAGI (reference sequence). V dropped 6 bases and J dropped 5; count of bases not matched to a gene: 12. This CDR3 region has 15 residues.

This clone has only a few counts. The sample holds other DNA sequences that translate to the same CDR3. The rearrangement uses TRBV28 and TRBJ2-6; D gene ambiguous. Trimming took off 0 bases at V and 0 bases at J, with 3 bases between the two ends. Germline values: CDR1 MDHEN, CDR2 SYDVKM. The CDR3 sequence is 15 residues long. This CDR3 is CASSLWSSGANVLTF. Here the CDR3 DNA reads TGTGCCAGCAGTTTATGGAGCTCTGGGGCCAACGTCCTGACTTTC.

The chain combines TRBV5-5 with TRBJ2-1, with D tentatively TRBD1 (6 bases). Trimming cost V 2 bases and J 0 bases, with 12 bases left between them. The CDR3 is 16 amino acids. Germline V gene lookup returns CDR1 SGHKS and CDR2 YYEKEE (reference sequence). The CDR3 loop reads CASSFPDRSSYNEQFF. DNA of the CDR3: TGTGCCAGCAGCTTTCCCGACAGGAGCTCCTACAATGAGCAGTTCTTC.

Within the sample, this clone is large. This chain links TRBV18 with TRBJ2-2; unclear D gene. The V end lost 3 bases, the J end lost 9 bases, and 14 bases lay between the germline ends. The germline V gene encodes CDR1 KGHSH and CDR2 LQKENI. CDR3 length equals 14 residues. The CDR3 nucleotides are TGTGCCAGCTCACCCTTATTGGGAATCAGGGAGCTGTTTTTT. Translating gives CASSPLLGIRELFF.

This chain's CDR3 is CASSQDWRPQFF. The CDR3 DNA reads as TGTGCCAGCAGCCAAGATTGGAGACCTCAGTTCTTC. The chain recombines TRBV14 with TRBJ2-1; D not certain. Trimming removed 0 bases at V and 13 bases at J, with 10 bases between. The CDR3 has 12 residues. Germline CDR1 SGHDN, CDR2 FVKESK.

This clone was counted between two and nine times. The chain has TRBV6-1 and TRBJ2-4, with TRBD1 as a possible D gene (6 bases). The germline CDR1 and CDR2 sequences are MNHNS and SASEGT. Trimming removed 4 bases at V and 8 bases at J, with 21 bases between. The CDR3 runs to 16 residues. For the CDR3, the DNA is TGTGCCAGCAGTGTATACCGGGACAACCACGGGGACATTCAGTACTTC. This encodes CASSVYRDNHGDIQYF.

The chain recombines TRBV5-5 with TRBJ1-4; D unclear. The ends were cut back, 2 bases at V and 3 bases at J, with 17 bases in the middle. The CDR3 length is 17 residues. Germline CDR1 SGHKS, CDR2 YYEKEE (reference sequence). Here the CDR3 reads CASSFPRERSSNEKLFF. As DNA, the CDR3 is TGTGCCAGCAGCTTTCCCCGGGAGCGGTCCTCTAATGAAAAACTGTTTTTT. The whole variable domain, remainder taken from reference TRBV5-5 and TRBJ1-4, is DAGVTQSPTHLIKTRGQQVTLRCSPISGHKSVSWYQQVLGQGPQFIFQYYEKEERGRGNFPDRFSARQFPNYSSELNVNALLLGDSALYLCASSFPRERSSNEKLFFGSGTQLSVL.

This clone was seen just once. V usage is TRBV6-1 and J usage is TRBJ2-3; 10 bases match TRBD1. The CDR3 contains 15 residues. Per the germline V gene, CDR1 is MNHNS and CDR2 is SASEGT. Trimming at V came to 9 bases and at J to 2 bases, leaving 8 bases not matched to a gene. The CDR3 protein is CASKRGTGATDTQYF. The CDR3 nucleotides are TGTGCCAGTAAACGGGGGACAGGGGCCACAGATACGCAGTATTTT.

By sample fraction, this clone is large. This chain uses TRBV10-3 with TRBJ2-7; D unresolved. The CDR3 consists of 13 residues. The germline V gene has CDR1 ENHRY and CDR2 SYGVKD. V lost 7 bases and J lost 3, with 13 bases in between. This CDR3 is CAIKSHGDYEQYV. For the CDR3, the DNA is TGTGCCATCAAGTCGCACGGAGACTACGAGCAGTACGTC.

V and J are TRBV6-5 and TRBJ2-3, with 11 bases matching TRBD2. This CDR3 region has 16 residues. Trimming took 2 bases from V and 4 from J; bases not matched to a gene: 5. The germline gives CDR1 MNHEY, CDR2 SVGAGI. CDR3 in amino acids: CASSYKTSGGPDTQYF. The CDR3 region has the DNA TGTGCCAGCAGTTACAAAACTAGCGGGGGTCCAGATACGCAGTATTTT.

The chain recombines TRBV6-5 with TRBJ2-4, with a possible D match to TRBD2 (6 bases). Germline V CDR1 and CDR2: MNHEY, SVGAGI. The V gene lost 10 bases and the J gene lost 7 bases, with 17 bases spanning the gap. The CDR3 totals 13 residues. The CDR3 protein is CATQESGLNIQYF. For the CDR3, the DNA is TGTGCCACCCAGGAATCGGGACTCAACATTCAGTACTTC.

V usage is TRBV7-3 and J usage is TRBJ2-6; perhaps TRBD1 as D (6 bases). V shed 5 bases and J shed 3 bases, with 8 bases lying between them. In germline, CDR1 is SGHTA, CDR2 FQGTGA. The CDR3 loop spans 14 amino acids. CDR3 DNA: TGTGCCAGCAGCCTAGGGGGTGGGGCCAACGTCCTGACTTTC. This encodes CASSLGGGANVLTF.

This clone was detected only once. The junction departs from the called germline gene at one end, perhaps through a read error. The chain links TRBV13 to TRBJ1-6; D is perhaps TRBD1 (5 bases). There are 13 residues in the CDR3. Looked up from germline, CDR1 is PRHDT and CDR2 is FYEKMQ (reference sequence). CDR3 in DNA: TGTGCCAGCAGCCTAGGAGGGGATTCACCCCTCCACTTT. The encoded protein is CASSLGGDSPLHF. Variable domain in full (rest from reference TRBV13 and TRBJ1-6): AAGVIQSPRHLIKEKRETATLKCYPIPRHDTVYWYQQGPGQDPQFLISFYEKMQSDKGSIPDRFSAQQFSDYHSELNMSSLELGDSALYFCASSLGGDSPLHFGNGTRLTVT.

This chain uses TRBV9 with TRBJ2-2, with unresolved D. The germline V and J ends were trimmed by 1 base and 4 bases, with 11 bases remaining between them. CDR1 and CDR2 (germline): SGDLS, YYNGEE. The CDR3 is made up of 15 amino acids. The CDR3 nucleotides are TGTGCCAGCAGCGTACGACCCGATCCCACCGGGGAGCTGTTTTTT. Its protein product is CASSVRPDPTGELFF.

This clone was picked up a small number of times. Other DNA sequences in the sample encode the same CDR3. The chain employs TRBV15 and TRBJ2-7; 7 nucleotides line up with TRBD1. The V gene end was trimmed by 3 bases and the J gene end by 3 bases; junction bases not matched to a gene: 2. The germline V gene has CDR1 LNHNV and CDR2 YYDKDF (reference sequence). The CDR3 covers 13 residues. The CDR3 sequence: CATSSGTDYEQYV. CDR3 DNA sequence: TGTGCCACCAGCAGTGGGACAGACTACGAGCAGTACGTC.

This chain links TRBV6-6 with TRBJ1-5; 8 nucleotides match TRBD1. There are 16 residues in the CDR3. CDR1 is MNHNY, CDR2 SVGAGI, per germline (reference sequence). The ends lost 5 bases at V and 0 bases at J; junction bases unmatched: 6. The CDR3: CASSPPTGVSNQPQHF. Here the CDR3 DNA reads TGTGCCAGCAGTCCGCCGACAGGGGTTAGCAATCAGCCCCAGCATTTT.

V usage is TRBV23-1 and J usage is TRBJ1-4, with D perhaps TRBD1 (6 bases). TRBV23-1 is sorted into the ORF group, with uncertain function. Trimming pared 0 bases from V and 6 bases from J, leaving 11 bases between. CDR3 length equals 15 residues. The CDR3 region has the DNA TGCGCCAGCAGTCAATCCTCCAGGGGAGATGAAAAACTGTTTTTT. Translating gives CASSQSSRGDEKLFF.

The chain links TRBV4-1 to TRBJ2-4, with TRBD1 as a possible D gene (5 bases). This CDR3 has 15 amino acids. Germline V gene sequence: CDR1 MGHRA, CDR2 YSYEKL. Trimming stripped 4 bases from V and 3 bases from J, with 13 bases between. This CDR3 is CASSREGVDKNIQYF. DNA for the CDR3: TGCGCCAGCAGCCGGGAAGGGGTGGACAAAAACATTCAGTACTTC.

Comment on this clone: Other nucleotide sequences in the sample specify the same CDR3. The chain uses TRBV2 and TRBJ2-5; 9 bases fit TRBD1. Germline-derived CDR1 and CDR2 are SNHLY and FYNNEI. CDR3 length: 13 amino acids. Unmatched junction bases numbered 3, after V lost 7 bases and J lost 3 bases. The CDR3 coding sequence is TGTGCCAGCAATCGGGACAGGGAAGAGACCCAGTACTTC. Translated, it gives CASNRDREETQYF.

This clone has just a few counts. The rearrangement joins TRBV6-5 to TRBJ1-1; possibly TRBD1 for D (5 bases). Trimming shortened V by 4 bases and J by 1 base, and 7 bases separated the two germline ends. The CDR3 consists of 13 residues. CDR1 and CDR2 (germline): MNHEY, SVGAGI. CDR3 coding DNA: TGTGCCAGCAGTTCGGGGCCGAACACTGAAGCTTTCTTT. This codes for CASSSGPNTEAFF.

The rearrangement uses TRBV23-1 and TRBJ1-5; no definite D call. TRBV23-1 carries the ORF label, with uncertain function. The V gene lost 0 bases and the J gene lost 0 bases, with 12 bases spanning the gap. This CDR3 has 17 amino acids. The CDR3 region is CASSQSITGYSNQPQHF. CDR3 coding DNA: TGCGCCAGCAGTCAATCGATTACGGGATATAGCAATCAGCCCCAGCATTTT.

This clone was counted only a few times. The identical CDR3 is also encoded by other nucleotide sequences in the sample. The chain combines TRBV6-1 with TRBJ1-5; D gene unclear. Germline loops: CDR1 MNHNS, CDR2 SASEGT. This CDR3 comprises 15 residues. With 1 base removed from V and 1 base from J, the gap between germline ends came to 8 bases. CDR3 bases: TGTGCCAGCAGTGAAGGGAGGGTCAGCAATCAGCCCCAGCATTTT. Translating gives CASSEGRVSNQPQHF.

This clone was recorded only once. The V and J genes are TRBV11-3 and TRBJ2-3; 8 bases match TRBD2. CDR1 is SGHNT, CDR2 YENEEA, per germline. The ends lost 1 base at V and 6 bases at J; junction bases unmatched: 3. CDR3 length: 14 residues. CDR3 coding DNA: TGTGCCAGCAGCTTAGCCGGGGGGGCCGATACGCAGTATTTT. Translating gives CASSLAGGADTQYF.

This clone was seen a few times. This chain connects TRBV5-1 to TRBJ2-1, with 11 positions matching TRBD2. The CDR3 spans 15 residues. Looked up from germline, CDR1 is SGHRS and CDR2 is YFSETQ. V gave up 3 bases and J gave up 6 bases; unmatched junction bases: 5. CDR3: CASSSGLAAFNEQFF. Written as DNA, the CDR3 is TGCGCCAGCAGCTCGGGACTAGCGGCCTTCAATGAGCAGTTCTTC.

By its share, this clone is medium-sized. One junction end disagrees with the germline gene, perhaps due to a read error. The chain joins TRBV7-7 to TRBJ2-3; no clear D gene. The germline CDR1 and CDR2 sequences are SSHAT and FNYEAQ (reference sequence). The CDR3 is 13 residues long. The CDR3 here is CASSVSSTDTQYF. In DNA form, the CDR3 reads TGTGCTAGCAGCGTAAGTAGCACAGATACGCAGTATTTT. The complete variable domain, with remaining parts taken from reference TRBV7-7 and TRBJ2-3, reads GAGVSQSPRYKVTKRGQDVTLRCDPISSHATLYWYQQALGQGPEFLTYFNYEAQPDKSGLPSDRFSAERPEGSISTLTIQRTEQRDSAMYRCASSVSSTDTQYFGPGTRLTVL.

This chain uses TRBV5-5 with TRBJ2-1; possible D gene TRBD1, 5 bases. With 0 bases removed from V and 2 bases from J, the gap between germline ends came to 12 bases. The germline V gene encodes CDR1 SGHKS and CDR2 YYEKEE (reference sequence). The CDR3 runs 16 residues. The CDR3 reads CASSLGTGLTYNEQFF. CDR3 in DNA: TGTGCCAGCAGCTTGGGTACAGGTCTTACCTACAATGAGCAGTTCTTC.

DNA for the CDR3: TGTGCCTGGAGTGCCCCGCTAGCCGGGACAGAGTTTTATAGCAATCAGCCCCAGCATTTT. Its translation: CAWSAPLAGTEFYSNQPQHF. The rearrangement joins TRBV30 to TRBJ1-5, with 7 bases lining up with TRBD1. Germline V lookup: CDR1 GTSNPN, CDR2 SVGIG (reference sequence). The junction had 18 bases not matched to a gene; V was cut back by 1 base and J by 0 bases. CDR3 length: 20 residues.